These 26 T cell receptor beta chains were sequenced from one sample in a study of radiotherapy plus CTLA-4 blockade in lung cancer. This table comes from immunoSEQ multiplex PCR, and its TCRdb copy is limited to in-frame clones, with some not included. In the table there are some 50,000 clones, more than 65% of which are singletons. The sample in question was peripheral blood, obtained from a patient treated with radiotherapy plus ipilimumab. The receptors stem from a human donor with non-small cell lung cancer who had a partial response to radiotherapy plus ipilimumab.

This clone was recorded a few times. The chain links TRBV6-6 to TRBJ2-5; maybe TRBD1 (7 bases). CDR1 MNHNY and CDR2 SVGAGI come from the germline V gene (reference sequence). Deletions cut 6 bases from V and 5 bases from J, with 13 bases between. This CDR3 is built from 13 residues. The CDR3 sequence is CASSLRGDETQYF. The CDR3 region has the DNA TGTGCCAGCAGCCTCAGGGGGGACGAGACCCAGTACTTC.

The chain joins TRBV5-1 to TRBJ1-1, with 7 bases aligning to TRBD1. The CDR3 has 16 amino acids. In germline, CDR1 is SGHRS, CDR2 YFSETQ. V trimming: 4 bases; J trimming: 0 bases; junction bases outside the gene matches: 9. CDR3 sequence: CASSPRQGTMNTEAFF. The CDR3 DNA sequence: TGCGCCAGCAGCCCCCGACAGGGAACAATGAACACTGAAGCTTTCTTT.

This chain uses TRBV10-3 with TRBJ1-1; tentative D call: TRBD1 (5 bases). Germline V gene data show CDR1 as ENHRY and CDR2 as SYGVKD. The length of the CDR3 is 13 residues. Trimming shortened V by 6 bases and J by 0 bases, and 8 bases separated the two germline ends. CDR3 loop: CAIRDNMNTEAFF. The CDR3 nucleotides are TGTGCCATCAGGGACAACATGAACACTGAAGCTTTCTTT.

This rearrangement joins TRBV6-1 to TRBJ2-5; tentative D call: TRBD2 (5 bases). V was cut by 7 bases and J by 1 base, with 10 bases left in between. The CDR3 has 13 amino acids. Germline-derived CDR1 and CDR2 are MNHNS and SASEGT. The CDR3, as DNA: TGTGCCAGCACCGAGGGTCCCCAAGAGACCCAGTACTTC. Encoded protein: CASTEGPQETQYF.

The rearrangement links TRBV5-1 to TRBJ1-6; 9 bases fit TRBD1. This CDR3 has 15 amino acids. V lost 1 base, J lost 8 bases, and 4 bases stayed unmatched. Germline CDR1 is SGHRS and CDR2 is YFSETQ. CDR3 loop: CASSLTGGRDSPLHF. DNA for the CDR3: TGCGCCAGCAGCTTGACAGGGGGCAGGGATTCACCCCTCCACTTT. The variable domain in full, with the rest retrieved from reference TRBV5-1 and TRBJ1-6, is KAGVTQTPRYLIKTRGQQVTLSCSPISGHRSVSWYQQTPGQGLQFLFEYFSETQRNKGNFPGRFSGRQFSNSRSEMNVSTLELGDSALYLCASSLTGGRDSPLHFGNGTRLTVT.

The V and J genes are TRBV28 and TRBJ1-5; 9 nucleotides align to TRBD1. The germline V gene has CDR1 MDHEN and CDR2 SYDVKM. The J segment lost 1 base and the V segment lost 4 bases, leaving 8 bases of the junction unmatched. CDR3 length: 17 amino acids. CDR3 region: CASSSGQGFGSNQPQHF. DNA of the CDR3: TGTGCCAGCAGTTCGGGACAGGGCTTCGGGAGCAATCAGCCCCAGCATTTT.

The J gene is TRBJ2-7, the V gene TRBV28; D is unresolved. Germline assignment: CDR1 MDHEN and CDR2 SYDVKM. Trimming took off 5 bases at V and 5 bases at J, with 7 bases between the two ends. The CDR3 extends over 11 amino acids. CDR3: CASSDFDEQYF. For the CDR3, the DNA is TGTGCCAGCAGTGACTTTGACGAGCAGTACTTC. The variable domain in full, completed from reference TRBV28 and TRBJ2-7, reads DVKVTQSSRYLVKRTGEKVFLECVQDMDHENMFWYRQDPGLGLRLIYFSYDVKMKEKGDIPEGYSVSREKKERFSLILESASTNQTSMYLCASSDFDEQYFGPGTRLTVT.

The chain couples TRBV5-4 to TRBJ2-5, with unresolved D. The V and J ends lost 4 bases and 5 bases respectively, with 15 bases between them. In germline, CDR1 is SGHNT, CDR2 YYREEE (reference sequence). The length of the CDR3 is 14 residues. The CDR3 sequence: CASSQDSLGETQYF. Written as DNA, the CDR3 is TGTGCCAGCAGCCAAGACTCCCTCGGGGAGACCCAGTACTTC.

The rearrangement links TRBV7-3 to TRBJ2-2, with D possibly being TRBD1 (6 bases). Germline assignment: CDR1 SGHTA and CDR2 FQGTGA. This CDR3 region has 15 residues. Trimming shortened V by 0 bases and J by 4 bases, and 9 bases separated the two germline ends. The CDR3 region is CASSLTRGSTGELFF. DNA for the CDR3: TGTGCCAGCAGCTTAACCAGGGGTTCCACCGGGGAGCTGTTTTTT. The full variable domain, rest sourced from reference TRBV7-3 and TRBJ2-2, is GAGVSQTPSNKVTEKGKYVELRCDPISGHTALYWYRQSLGQGPEFLIYFQGTGAADDSGLPNDRFFAVRPEGSVSTLKIQRTERGDSAVYLCASSLTRGSTGELFFGEGSRLTVL.

The J gene is TRBJ2-7, the V gene TRBV5-1, with D tentatively TRBD2 (5 bases). Trimming pared 4 bases from V and 7 bases from J, leaving 15 bases between. The CDR3 contains 13 residues. The germline V gene has CDR1 SGHRS and CDR2 YFSETQ. The CDR3 loop is CASSPQSRGEQYF. CDR3 nucleotide sequence: TGCGCCAGCAGCCCGCAGTCCCGAGGGGAGCAGTACTTC.

The V gene is TRBV6-6, the J gene TRBJ2-3; TRBD2 matches 9 bases. Germline trimming cut 4 bases from V and 4 bases from J; bases unmatched to any gene: 3. Per germline, CDR1 MNHNY and CDR2 SVGAGI (reference sequence). This CDR3 comprises 14 residues. The CDR3: CASSFGLASDTQYF. The CDR3 DNA follows: TGTGCCAGCAGTTTCGGACTAGCGTCAGATACGCAGTATTTT.

The chain carries TRBV27 and TRBJ1-3; D might be TRBD1 (6 bases). The CDR3 has 17 residues. V lost 5 bases and J lost 3, with 20 bases in between. The germline V gene encodes CDR1 MNHEY and CDR2 SMNVEV (reference sequence). DNA of the CDR3: TGTGCCAGCAGTCCCGGGGGGGGGCGAGCGAGTGGAAACACCATATATTTT. It is translated as CASSPGGGRASGNTIYF.

V is TRBV27 and J is TRBJ2-7, with TRBD1 as a possible D gene (5 bases). The germline V gene encodes CDR1 MNHEY and CDR2 SMNVEV (reference sequence). CDR3 size: 13 residues. V was cut by 5 bases and J by 4 bases, with 12 bases left in between. In DNA, the CDR3 is TGTGCCAGCAGTCCCATGACAGCATACGAGCAGTACTTC. As protein: CASSPMTAYEQYF.

Written as DNA, the CDR3 is TGCGCCAGCAGCTCCGCGGGGGGGCTAGATACGCAGTATTTT. It specifies CASSSAGGLDTQYF. The chain couples TRBV5-1 to TRBJ2-3; 9 nucleotides match TRBD2. This CDR3 has 14 amino acids. CDR1 SGHRS and CDR2 YFSETQ come from the germline V gene. Germline trimming cut 3 bases from V and 5 bases from J; bases unmatched to any gene: 4.

The chain recombines TRBV6-5 with TRBJ2-1; TRBD1 agrees at 9 bases. The CDR3 runs 15 residues. With V trimmed by 6 bases and J by 7 bases, 10 bases remained unmatched. Germline CDR1 reads MNHEY; CDR2 reads SVGAGI. The CDR3 protein is CASSDPWTGVNEQFF. The CDR3 DNA reads as TGTGCCAGCAGCGACCCTTGGACAGGGGTTAATGAGCAGTTCTTC.

This clone was seen a single time. The V and J genes are TRBV27 and TRBJ2-7, with TRBD1 as a possible D gene (6 bases). Trimming pared 3 bases from V and 6 bases from J, leaving 15 bases between. The germline CDR1 and CDR2 sequences are MNHEY and SMNVEV (reference sequence). The CDR3 has 14 residues. The CDR3 region is CASSLGTRLGEQYF. CDR3 sequence (DNA): TGTGCCAGCAGTTTGGGGACAAGGCTCGGCGAGCAGTACTTC.

The chain carries TRBV4-3 and TRBJ2-5; possibly TRBD1 for D (6 bases). This CDR3 is 16 amino acids long. Trimming took off 1 base at V and 4 bases at J, with 16 bases between the two ends. Germline CDR1 and CDR2: LGHNA and YSLEER. The CDR3, as DNA: TGCGCCAGCAGCCAAGGGGGGCCTTACGCCGGAGAGACCCAGTACTTC. Translated, it gives CASSQGGPYAGETQYF.

This chain links TRBV4-2 with TRBJ2-1; 10 positions match TRBD2. The length of the CDR3 is 16 residues. V lost 0 bases and J lost 4; bases outside the gene matches: 3. The germline gives CDR1 LGHNA, CDR2 YNFKEQ. The CDR3 reads CASSQDSSGGYNEQFF. CDR3 nucleotide sequence: TGTGCCAGCAGCCAAGATTCTAGCGGGGGTTACAATGAGCAGTTCTTC.

The chain links TRBV7-8 to TRBJ2-5; D perhaps matches TRBD2 (6 bases). This CDR3 contains 13 residues. V was shortened by 5 bases and J by 3 bases, with 10 bases between the two germline ends. CDR1 and CDR2 from the germline V gene are SGHVS and FQNEAQ. The CDR3 sequence: CASSAKREETQYF. For the CDR3, the DNA is TGTGCCAGCAGCGCGAAGCGGGAAGAGACCCAGTACTTC.

The chain is built from TRBV6-1 and TRBJ2-6; possibly TRBD2 for D (6 bases). The CDR3 covers 17 residues. With 4 bases removed from V and 0 bases from J, the gap between germline ends came to 13 bases. Germline V CDR1 and CDR2: MNHNS, SASEGT. The CDR3 spells CASSGGTADSGANVLTF. Here the CDR3 DNA reads TGTGCCAGCAGTGGCGGGACGGCGGACTCTGGGGCCAACGTCCTGACTTTC.

The gene calls are TRBV7-2 and TRBJ1-2; tentative D call: TRBD1 (6 bases). Germline CDR1 and CDR2: SGHTA and FQGNSA. Trimming removed 5 bases from V and 0 bases from J, with 19 bases in between. This CDR3 is 17 amino acids long. CDR3 nucleotide sequence: TGTGCCAGCAGCCCAAAGGGCAGGGGAGCGCCTAACTATGGCTACACCTTC. It codes for CASSPKGRGAPNYGYTF.

The gene calls are TRBV5-1 and TRBJ2-7; a weak D match, TRBD1 (6 bases). CDR3 length equals 16 residues. Germline-derived CDR1 and CDR2 are SGHRS and YFSETQ. V gave up 0 bases and J gave up 0 bases, with 13 bases separating them. In nucleotides, the CDR3 is TGCGCCAGCAGCTTGGTCCAGGGACACAACTCCTACGAGCAGTACTTC. It encodes CASSLVQGHNSYEQYF.

The chain links TRBV19 to TRBJ1-5, with D possibly TRBD1 on 5 matching bases. The germline CDR1 and CDR2 sequences are LNHDA and SQIVND (reference sequence). V shed 9 bases and J shed 2 bases, with 8 bases lying between them. The CDR3 length is 12 residues. In DNA form, the CDR3 reads TGTGCCAGCAGGGTGGGCAATCAGCCCCAGCATTTT. Its translation: CASRVGNQPQHF.

This chain links TRBV14 with TRBJ1-4; 7 bases are shared with TRBD1. This CDR3 has 15 amino acids. The ends lost 5 bases at V and 8 bases at J; junction bases unmatched: 11. The germline gives CDR1 SGHDN, CDR2 FVKESK. CDR3 amino acids: CASSADRDQTEKLFF. The CDR3 DNA follows: TGTGCCAGCAGCGCCGACAGGGATCAGACCGAAAAACTGTTTTTT.

The DNA of the CDR3 is TGTGCCAGTAGTAGTTGGCGGGGAGAACTTAGCAATCAGCCCCAGCATTTT. Its translation is CASSSWRGELSNQPQHF. The chain links TRBV19 to TRBJ1-5; the D is unclear. This CDR3 is 17 amino acids long. Germline CDR1 and CDR2: LNHDA and SQIVND (reference sequence). The V end lost 4 bases, the J end lost 0 bases, and 16 bases lay between the germline ends.

CDR3 DNA: TGTGCCAGCACCCCAAGAGGGCGAACTAATGAAAAACTGTTTTTT. The encoded protein is CASTPRGRTNEKLFF. The V call is TRBV21-1, the J call TRBJ1-4. TRBV21-1 is labeled a pseudogene. The CDR3 has 15 amino acids.